Shown below are 17 T cell receptor beta chains from a single sample sequenced in a study of cytomegalovirus exposure and HLA in healthy donors. The PCR ran on 60 Vbeta and 13 Jbeta primers. Generated by immunoSEQ multiplex PCR, the TCRdb table keeps only in-frame clones and is missing some. The sample shows about 200,000 clones, about four fifths of them seen only once. Sequenced material: PBMCs. Receptors were obtained from a woman in her 30s in good health and CMV-seropositive.

V and J are TRBV9 and TRBJ2-2; perhaps TRBD2 as D (5 bases). CDR1 and CDR2 (germline): SGDLS, YYNGEE. The ends were cut back, 1 base at V and 6 bases at J, with 10 bases in the middle. The CDR3 runs to 14 residues. CDR3 amino acids: CASSVTARAGELFF. The CDR3 bases are TGTGCCAGCAGCGTAACGGCGAGGGCCGGGGAGCTGTTTTTT.

The rearrangement uses TRBV4-1 and TRBJ2-3, with D perhaps matching TRBD2 (6 bases). Deletions cut 2 bases from V and 6 bases from J, with 12 bases between. This CDR3 comprises 14 residues. CDR1 is MGHRA, CDR2 YSYEKL, per germline. DNA of the CDR3: TGCGCCAGCAGCCAAATCGGGAGTGCGGATACGCAGTATTTT. This translates into CASSQIGSADTQYF.

The table lists this clone with a count of one. The chain couples TRBV6-5 to TRBJ1-1; tentative D call: TRBD1 (6 bases). Germline CDR1 and CDR2: MNHEY and SVGAGI. V was cut by 6 bases and J by 8 bases, with 16 bases left in between. The CDR3 consists of 13 residues. The CDR3 sequence: CASSKTGTREAFF. The CDR3 nucleotides are TGTGCCAGCAGCAAAACAGGGACCCGAGAAGCTTTCTTT.

This clone occurred a few times. The chain has TRBV7-2 and TRBJ2-7; possibly TRBD2 for D (5 bases). The CDR3 runs to 14 residues. In germline, CDR1 is SGHTA, CDR2 FQGNSA. V was clipped by 5 bases and J by 3 bases, with 14 bases between them. The CDR3 DNA sequence: TGTGCCAGCAGCCGGGGAGTGTTTTTCTACGAGCAGTACTTC. Protein sequence: CASSRGVFFYEQYF.

This clone occurred a few times. This sequence joins TRBV28 and TRBJ2-1; 10 bases agree with TRBD1. CDR1 MDHEN and CDR2 SYDVKM come from the germline V gene. This CDR3 region has 16 residues. V dropped 4 bases and J dropped 4; count of bases not matched to a gene: 7. This chain's CDR3 is CASSSQDRGRYNEQFF. For the CDR3, the DNA is TGTGCCAGCAGTTCCCAGGACAGGGGGAGGTACAATGAGCAGTTCTTC.

The J gene is TRBJ1-1, the V gene TRBV20-1; TRBD1 agrees at 7 bases. Trimming took 8 bases from V and 7 from J; bases not matched to a gene: 4. Germline CDR1 reads DFQATT; CDR2 reads SNEGSKA (reference sequence). This CDR3 spans 10 amino acids. CDR3 nucleotides: TGCAGTCCCGGGACAGTTGAAGCTTTCTTT. Protein product: CSPGTVEAFF.

The sample holds a few counts of this clone. J is TRBJ2-7 and V is TRBV9; 10 bases are shared with TRBD2. V lost 4 bases, J lost 3 bases, and 7 bases stayed unmatched. Germline values: CDR1 SGDLS, CDR2 YYNGEE. The length of the CDR3 is 15 residues. Here the CDR3 DNA reads TGTGCCAGCAGCTCTGGGACTAGCGTAATCTACGAGCAGTACTTC. Translating it yields CASSSGTSVIYEQYF.

The chain couples TRBV29-1 to TRBJ2-7, with 9 nucleotides matching TRBD1. This CDR3 is built from 14 residues. CDR1 is SQVTM, CDR2 ANQGSEA, per germline. The trim removed 7 bases at V and 7 bases at J, leaving 14 bases unmatched. The CDR3 spells CSAGETGGMGEQYF. The DNA for the CDR3 is TGCAGCGCTGGGGAGACAGGGGGAATGGGGGAGCAGTACTTC.

This clone was seen a handful of times. The V and J genes are TRBV7-9 and TRBJ2-1; 8 bases are shared with TRBD1. V gave up 0 bases and J gave up 4 bases; unmatched junction bases: 5. There are 16 residues in the CDR3. CDR1 and CDR2 (germline): SEHNR, FQNEAQ (reference sequence). The CDR3 DNA follows: TGTGCCAGCAGCTTAGCCTCCGGACAGGGATACAATGAGCAGTTCTTC. This gives the protein CASSLASGQGYNEQFF.

The genes are TRBV11-3 and TRBJ2-7; D possibly corresponds to TRBD1 (6 bases). Per the germline V gene, CDR1 is SGHNT and CDR2 is YENEEA. Trimming took off 5 bases at V and 3 bases at J, with 11 bases between the two ends. The CDR3 is 13 amino acids. The CDR3 DNA sequence: TGTGCCAGCAGCCTCGGACAGTTCTACGAGCAGTACTTC. Translating gives CASSLGQFYEQYF.

V and J are TRBV7-3 and TRBJ2-7; 11 bases agree with TRBD1. Germline loops: CDR1 SGHTA, CDR2 FQGTGA. J was trimmed by 3 bases and V by 2 bases; bases with no gene match: 3. CDR3 length equals 15 residues. The CDR3 bases are TGTGCCAGCAGCTTATGGGACAGGGGGATCTACGAGCAGTACTTC. This codes for CASSLWDRGIYEQYF.

This chain joins TRBV28 and TRBJ2-7; 9 positions agree with TRBD2. V shed 8 bases and J 7 bases; nucleotides not matched to a gene: 12. The CDR3 has 14 amino acids. Germline V lookup: CDR1 MDHEN, CDR2 SYDVKM. In DNA, the CDR3 is TGTGCCAGCGCGACGGCGGGAGGGGGCCGGGAGCAGTACTTC. Protein: CASATAGGGREQYF.

The V gene is TRBV6-1, the J gene TRBJ2-2; possible D gene TRBD2, 6 bases. Deletions cut 6 bases from V and 0 bases from J, with 11 bases between. The CDR3 loop spans 15 amino acids. In germline, CDR1 is MNHNS, CDR2 SASEGT. CDR3 sequence reads: CASRTGRPNTGELFF. The CDR3 DNA follows: TGTGCCAGCAGGACGGGGAGGCCGAACACCGGGGAGCTGTTTTTT.

This sequence joins TRBV27 and TRBJ1-1; the D gene is possibly TRBD1 (5 bases). The CDR3 has 14 amino acids. CDR1 is MNHEY and CDR2 is SMNVEV in the germline V gene (reference sequence). V was cut by 3 bases and J by 1 base, with 9 bases left in between. CDR3 protein: CASSLGGANTEAFF. The CDR3 coding sequence is TGTGCCAGCAGTTTGGGAGGGGCGAACACTGAAGCTTTCTTT.

This rearrangement joins TRBV7-9 to TRBJ1-2; D perhaps matches TRBD1 (5 bases). Germline CDR1 is SEHNR and CDR2 is FQNEAQ (reference sequence). Trimming stripped 1 base from V and 5 bases from J, with 8 bases between. The CDR3 covers 13 residues. CDR3 protein: CASSLGAGYGYTF. For the CDR3, the DNA is TGTGCCAGCAGCTTAGGGGCAGGGTATGGCTACACCTTC.

The chain employs TRBV4-2 and TRBJ2-7, with D possibly being TRBD1 (5 bases). V was shortened by 0 bases and J by 4 bases, with 10 bases between the two germline ends. The CDR3 length is 14 residues. Germline CDR1 is LGHNA and CDR2 is YNFKEQ. CDR3 DNA sequence: TGTGCCAGCAGCCAAGAGGGCAGGGCGTACGAGCAGTACTTC. This encodes CASSQEGRAYEQYF.

This rearrangement joins TRBV11-1 to TRBJ2-5, with D possibly being TRBD1 (5 bases). The CDR3 runs 15 residues. Germline CDR1 is SGHAT and CDR2 is FQDESV (reference sequence). V was cut by 8 bases and J by 2 bases, with 18 bases left in between. The DNA of the CDR3 is TGTGCCAGCGCCCTGGGGCAGATGGATCAAGAGACCCAGTACTTC. Translating gives CASALGQMDQETQYF.